This T cell receptor (beta chain) was identified in a study of T cells in tumors after PD-1 blockade. The CDR3 is 16 residues long. V was cut by 5 bases and J by 4 bases, with 17 bases left in between. The germline CDR1 and CDR2 sequences are SGHDN and FVKESK. Data came from immunoSEQ multiplex PCR; TCRdb stores just in-frame clones and leaves some out. The data show tens of thousands of clones, around 80% seen once. This chain joins TRBV14 and TRBJ2-2; weak D call: TRBD2 (5 bases). The TCR comes from a human donor with advanced basal cell or squamous cell carcinoma (not recorded which). The source was PBMCs, collected before anti-PD-1 therapy. As DNA, the CDR3 is TGTGCCAGCAGCGTCACTAGGCGGCGTGGCACCGGGGAGCTGTTTTTT. Translated, it gives CASSVTRRRGTGELFF.